This T cell receptor beta chain was found in a study of shared clonotypes between healthy human individuals. Overall study: The study used three CD4 naive, three CD4 memory, two CD8 naive and one CD8 memory plate per donor.

CD8 cells regarded as naive lacked CD45RO, were positively chosen for CCR7, and omitted terminally differentiated effector memory CD45RA+ cells. Germline assignment: CDR1 MDHEN and CDR2 SYDVKM. V was clipped by 2 bases and J by 8 bases, with 12 bases between them. This CDR3 has 13 amino acids. The data were produced by immunoSEQ multiplex PCR, yet TCRdb's version contains in-frame clones alone and is incomplete. The sample lists some 1,900,000 clones; about 95% were seen once. This clonotype was obtained from a man between 18 and 29 years old in good health. The chain carries TRBV28 and TRBJ1-1; weak D call: TRBD1 (5 bases). Sequenced input: naive CD8+ T cells sorted from blood. As DNA, the CDR3 is TGTGCCAGCAGTTTACGGACACCCCTCGAAGCTTTCTTT. It encodes CASSLRTPLEAFF.